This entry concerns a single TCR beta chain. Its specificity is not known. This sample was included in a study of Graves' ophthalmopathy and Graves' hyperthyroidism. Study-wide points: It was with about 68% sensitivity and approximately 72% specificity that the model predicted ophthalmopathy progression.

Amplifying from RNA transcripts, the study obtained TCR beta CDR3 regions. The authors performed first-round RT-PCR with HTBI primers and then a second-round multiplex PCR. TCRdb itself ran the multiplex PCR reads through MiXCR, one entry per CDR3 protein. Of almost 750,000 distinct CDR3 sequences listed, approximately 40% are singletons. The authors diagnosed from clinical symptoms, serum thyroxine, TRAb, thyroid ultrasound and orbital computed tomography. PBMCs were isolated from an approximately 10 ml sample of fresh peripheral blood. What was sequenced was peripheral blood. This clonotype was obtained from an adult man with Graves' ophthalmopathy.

The CDR3 is CAITPTGTGVSGANVLTF. The CDR3 nucleotides read TGTGCCATCACCCCGACCGGGACAGGGGTCTCTGGGGCCAACGTCCTGACTTTC. The rearrangement links TRBV10-3 to TRBJ2-6, with TRBD1 matching 10 bases. The CDR3 length is 18 residues. The germline V gene encodes CDR1 ENHRY and CDR2 SYGVKD. V lost 7 bases, J lost 0 bases, and 9 bases stayed unmatched.